The source of this T cell receptor (beta chain) is a study of beta chain features in type 1 diabetes. What was sequenced were expressed TCRB transcripts, since all of the isolated RNA had been reverse transcribed. The table came from immunoSEQ multiplex PCR; TCRdb's copy has only in-frame clones and leaves some out. The table records roughly 300,000 clones, 8% of them present only once. With regard to this clone: Its antigen remains unidentified.

Findings and limits, study-wide: Researchers reported that naive, central memory and Treg TCRB repertoires appeared more similar in patients than in healthy donors.

CDR1 and CDR2 from the germline V gene are SQVTM and ANQGSEA. This CDR3 contains 14 residues. V was pared by 5 bases and J by 4 bases, with 18 bases between. The source is a woman aged 18-30 years in good health. Specimen: central memory CD4+ T cells from blood. V and J are TRBV29-1 and TRBJ2-7, with D possibly being TRBD2 (6 bases). Here the CDR3 DNA reads TGCAGCGTTCGGATTAGCGGTTCGTCGTACGAGCAGTACTTC. This translates into CSVRISGSSYEQYF.